These 3 T cell receptor beta chains originate from one sample sequenced in a study of beta chain features in type 1 diabetes. Antigens for these TCRs are unknown. Findings and limits, study-wide: Moderate yet significant TCRB CDR3 shortening was seen in Type 1 diabetes patients in all four CD4+ subsets.

Since all of the isolated RNA was reverse transcribed, expressed TCRB transcripts were what got sequenced. Clones were sequenced by immunoSEQ multiplex PCR, and TCRdb holds only the in-frame ones, with some missing. The repertoire holds around 140,000 clones, 7% to 10% seen once, with over 0.6% in the top ten. Sequenced input: central memory CD4+ T cells from blood. Every receptor here comes from a man aged 25 to 45 with type 1 diabetes.

This clone was counted a few times. V and J are TRBV7-9 and TRBJ1-2, with TRBD1 matching over 9 bases. Looked up from germline, CDR1 is SEHNR and CDR2 is FQNEAQ (reference sequence). The CDR3 consists of 14 residues. With 5 bases clipped from V and 8 bases from J, the junction kept 9 bases outside the gene matches. This CDR3 reads CASSAGTGLIGYTF. CDR3 DNA: TGTGCCAGCAGCGCCGGGACAGGGCTCATCGGCTACACCTTC.

This chain connects TRBV19 to TRBJ2-7; possible D gene TRBD1, 6 bases. CDR3 length: 14 amino acids. Trimming stripped 4 bases from V and 4 bases from J, with 14 bases between. Germline V gives CDR1 LNHDA, CDR2 SQIVND (reference sequence). The CDR3, as DNA: TGTGCCAGTAGTACCTCCGGGACATCATACGAGCAGTACTTC. Residues: CASSTSGTSYEQYF.

This chain links TRBV29-1 with TRBJ2-5, with 13 bases lining up with TRBD2. The CDR3 runs 14 residues. J gave up 3 bases and V 7 bases, and 5 bases lay outside the gene matches. Looked up from germline, CDR1 is SQVTM and CDR2 is ANQGSEA. This CDR3 reads CSASGTSGEETQYF. CDR3 nucleotide sequence: TGCAGCGCTTCTGGGACTAGCGGGGAAGAGACCCAGTACTTC.